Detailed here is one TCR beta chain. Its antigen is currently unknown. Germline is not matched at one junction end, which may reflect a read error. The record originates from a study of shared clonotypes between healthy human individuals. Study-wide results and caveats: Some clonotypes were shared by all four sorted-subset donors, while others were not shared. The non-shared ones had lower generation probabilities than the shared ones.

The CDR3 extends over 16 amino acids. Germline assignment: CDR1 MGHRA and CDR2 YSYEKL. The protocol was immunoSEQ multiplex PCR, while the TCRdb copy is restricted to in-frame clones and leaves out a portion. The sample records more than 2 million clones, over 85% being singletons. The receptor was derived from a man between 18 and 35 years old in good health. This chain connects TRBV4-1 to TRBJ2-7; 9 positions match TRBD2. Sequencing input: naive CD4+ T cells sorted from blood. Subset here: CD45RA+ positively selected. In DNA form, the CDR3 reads TGCGCCAGCAGCACCCTGTTAGCGGGGGCACCCTACGCGCAGTACTTC. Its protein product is CASSTLLAGAPYAQYF.